The source of this T cell receptor beta chain is a study of blood T cell repertoires in COVID-19. The CDR3 is 16 residues long. In germline, CDR1 is SGHRS, CDR2 YFSETQ. Trimming stripped 0 bases from V and 3 bases from J, with 10 bases between. Here immunoSEQ multiplex PCR was the method, and the copy in TCRdb shows in-frame clones only, minus some. The table records roughly 200,000 clones, around 83% of them present only once. The chain recombines TRBV5-1 with TRBJ1-6, with a weak D call TRBD1 (5 bases). This receptor was taken from a woman aged 80 or older with COVID-19, enrolled during active disease. The sequenced sample was peripheral blood. The chain's CDR3 is CASSLGQSFYNSPLHF. In DNA, the CDR3 is TGCGCCAGCAGCTTGGGACAGTCGTTCTATAATTCACCCCTCCACTTT.